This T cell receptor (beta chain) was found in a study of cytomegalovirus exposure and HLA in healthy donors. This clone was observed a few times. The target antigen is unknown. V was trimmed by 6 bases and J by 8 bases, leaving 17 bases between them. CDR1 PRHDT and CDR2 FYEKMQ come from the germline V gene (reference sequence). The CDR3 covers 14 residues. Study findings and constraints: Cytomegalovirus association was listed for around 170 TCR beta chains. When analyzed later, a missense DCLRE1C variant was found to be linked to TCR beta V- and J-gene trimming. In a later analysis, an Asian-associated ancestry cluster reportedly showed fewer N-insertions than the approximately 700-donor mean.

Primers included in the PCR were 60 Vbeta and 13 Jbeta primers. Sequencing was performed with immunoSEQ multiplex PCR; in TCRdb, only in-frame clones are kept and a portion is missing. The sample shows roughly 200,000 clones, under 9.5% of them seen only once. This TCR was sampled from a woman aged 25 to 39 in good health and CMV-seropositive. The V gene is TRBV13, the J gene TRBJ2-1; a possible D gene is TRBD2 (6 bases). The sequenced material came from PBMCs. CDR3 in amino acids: CASRFGTYNDEQFF. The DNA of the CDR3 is TGTGCCAGCAGATTCGGGACTTATAACGATGAGCAGTTCTTC. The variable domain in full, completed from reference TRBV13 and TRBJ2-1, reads AAGVIQSPRHLIKEKRETATLKCYPIPRHDTVYWYQQGPGQDPQFLISFYEKMQSDKGSIPDRFSAQQFSDYHSELNMSSLELGDSALYFCASRFGTYNDEQFFGPGTRLTVL.